What follows are 15 T cell receptor beta chains derived from one specimen sequenced in a study of early T cells in non-severe SARS-CoV-2 infection. TCRdb fed the 5' RACE reads into MiXCR, producing one record per CDR3 protein. This repertoire shows 70,000 or so distinct CDR3 sequences, about a tenth found once; its top ten account for more than 7.5%. This sample comprised whole blood, obtained at baseline. Receptors were obtained from an adult who was a healthcare worker with PCR-confirmed SARS-CoV-2 infection or an uninfected control (not recorded which).

This clonotype was counted only a few times. The CDR3 here is CASSTSGTTHNEQFF. The CDR3 coding sequence is TGTGCCAGCAGCACATCCGGGACTACTCACAATGAGCAGTTCTTC. This chain uses TRBV7-2 with TRBJ2-1; 7 bases align to TRBD2. Germline CDR1 and CDR2: SGHTA and FQGNSA. Unmatched junction bases numbered 9, after V lost 5 bases and J lost 5 bases. There are 15 residues in the CDR3. Full variable domain (missing parts from reference TRBV7-2 and TRBJ2-1): GAGVSQSPSNKVTEKGKDVELRCDPISGHTALYWYRQSLGQGLEFLIYFQGNSAPDKSGLPSDRFSAERTGGSVSTLTIQRTQQEDSAVYLCASSTSGTTHNEQFFGPGTRLTVL.

Many counts were recorded for this clonotype. This rearrangement joins TRBV9 to TRBJ2-3; D possibly corresponds to TRBD2 (5 bases). Germline CDR1 is SGDLS and CDR2 is YYNGEE. The length of the CDR3 is 14 residues. Trimming removed 1 base from V and 2 bases from J, with 8 bases in between. The CDR3 protein is CASSVSGDTDTQYF. The CDR3 DNA is TGTGCCAGCAGCGTAAGCGGAGACACAGATACGCAGTATTTT.

This clonotype occurred a few times. The chain employs TRBV6-4 and TRBJ2-1; possibly TRBD1 for D (5 bases). Germline V lookup: CDR1 MRHNA, CDR2 SNTAGT. CDR3 length: 15 residues. The germline V and J ends were trimmed by 6 bases and 6 bases, with 18 bases remaining between them. The CDR3 is CASSDRIGLSNEQFF. DNA for the CDR3: TGTGCCAGCAGCGACAGAATAGGATTGAGCAATGAGCAGTTCTTC.

This sequence joins TRBV6-5 and TRBJ2-7; 8 bases agree with TRBD1. The ends lost 6 bases at V and 7 bases at J; junction bases unmatched: 5. The germline V gene encodes CDR1 MNHEY and CDR2 SVGAGI. This CDR3 is 12 amino acids long. CDR3 DNA sequence: TGTGCCAGCAGAGACAGGGGCGGGGAGCAGTACTTC. Translating gives CASRDRGGEQYF.

Here the CDR3 reads CASSKPRGSAGADTQYF. CDR3 nucleotides: TGTGCCAGCAGCAAACCACGTGGCTCAGCAGGGGCAGATACGCAGTATTTT. The chain carries TRBV7-8 and TRBJ2-3, with D tentatively TRBD1 (6 bases). This CDR3 comprises 17 residues. V lost 5 bases and J 4 bases, leaving 22 bases between the germline ends. The germline V gene has CDR1 SGHVS and CDR2 FQNEAQ.

CDR3 bases: TGTGCCAGCAGTACGGGATTCACTGAAGCTTTCTTT. This encodes CASSTGFTEAFF. The V gene is TRBV6-2 or TRBV6-3, the J gene TRBJ1-1; D is undetermined. Germline V CDR1 and CDR2: MNHEY, SVGEGT. This CDR3 has 12 amino acids. The V and J ends lost 5 bases and 4 bases respectively, with 8 bases between them.

This clonotype was seen more than once but under ten times. V is TRBV2 and J is TRBJ1-1, with no clear D. CDR3 length: 14 amino acids. From germline, CDR1 is SNHLY and CDR2 FYNNEI. V gave up 7 bases and J gave up 2 bases, with 14 bases separating them. The DNA for the CDR3 is TGTGCCAGCACTGGACGGAGAGTTAACACTGAAGCTTTCTTT. Translated, it gives CASTGRRVNTEAFF.

This chain uses TRBV5-1 with TRBJ2-5; 7 positions match TRBD1. This CDR3 has 13 amino acids. With V trimmed by 4 bases and J by 5 bases, 5 bases remained unmatched. Germline V lookup: CDR1 SGHRS, CDR2 YFSETQ. This CDR3 is CASSPGGYETQYF. The DNA of the CDR3 is TGCGCCAGCAGCCCAGGGGGTTACGAGACCCAGTACTTC.

This clonotype was counted a few times. The rearrangement joins TRBV7-2 to TRBJ2-4; TRBD2 aligns across 10 bases. Germline loops: CDR1 SGHTA, CDR2 FQGNSA. The CDR3 is 14 amino acids. V was pared by 5 bases and J by 8 bases, with 6 bases of the junction left unmatched. CDR3 sequence (DNA): TGTGCCAGCAGCCCCAGCGGGGGGGCATACATTCAGTACTTC. This gives the protein CASSPSGGAYIQYF.

About this clonotype itself: One junction end disagrees with the germline gene, perhaps due to a read error. This chain uses TRBV20-1 with TRBJ1-1; D is unresolved. Looked up from germline, CDR1 is DFQATT and CDR2 is SNEGSKA (reference sequence). The CDR3 covers 15 residues. The CDR3 nucleotides are TGCAGTGCTGCCCGGGATCCCGAGGAAGGCACTGATGCTTTCTTT. It encodes CSAARDPEEGTDAFF.

The chain combines TRBV18 with TRBJ2-2; 7 bases are a match to TRBD1. Trimming removed 0 bases from V and 4 bases from J; junction bases left unmatched: 2. CDR3 length: 15 amino acids. Germline CDR1 KGHSH, CDR2 LQKENI. CDR3 sequence reads: CASSPPGTATGELFF. The CDR3 DNA reads TGTGCCAGCTCACCACCGGGGACAGCCACCGGGGAGCTGTTTTTT.

This chain joins TRBV6-2 or TRBV6-3 and TRBJ2-3, with 9 bases identical to TRBD2. CDR3 length: 15 amino acids. With 5 bases clipped from V and 2 bases from J, the junction kept 5 bases outside the gene matches. CDR1 MNHEY and CDR2 SVGEGT come from the germline V gene. The CDR3 DNA follows: TGTGCCAGCAGTGATATAGCGGGGGTCACAGATACGCAGTATTTT. Amino acid sequence: CASSDIAGVTDTQYF.

CDR3 sequence reads: CASRLSRAPDEQYF. In DNA, the CDR3 is TGTGCCAGCCGGCTATCTAGGGCGCCGGACGAGCAGTACTTC. The chain employs TRBV7-2 and TRBJ2-7; unclear D gene. Trimming took 8 bases from V and 5 from J, leaving 19 bases between them. There are 14 residues in the CDR3. Germline loops: CDR1 SGHTA, CDR2 FQGNSA.

This sequence joins TRBV10-1 and TRBJ1-6; D is undetermined. V was shortened by 8 bases and J by 6 bases, with 14 bases between the two germline ends. The CDR3 is 14 residues long. Germline V gene lookup returns CDR1 WNHNN and CDR2 SYGVQD (reference sequence). The CDR3 sequence: CASATGPPNSPLHF. CDR3 bases: TGCGCCAGCGCGACCGGGCCTCCTAATTCACCCCTCCACTTT.

The genes are TRBV15 and TRBJ2-7; D may be TRBD1 or TRBD2 (5 bases each). Trimming removed 4 bases at V and 4 bases at J, with 11 bases between. The germline V gene has CDR1 LNHNV and CDR2 YYDKDF (reference sequence). The CDR3 consists of 13 residues. The CDR3 reads CATSNRRGYEQYF. DNA of the CDR3: TGTGCCACCAGCAACAGGCGAGGGTACGAGCAGTACTTC.